This TCR beta chain came from a study of neurological immune-mediated disorders. TCRdb ran MiXCR on the 5' RACE reads and lists one entry per CDR3 protein. The sample lists approximately 47,000 distinct CDR3 sequences, roughly 14% seen once, with about 10% in the top ten. The CDR3 covers 14 residues. The V and J ends lost 3 bases and 5 bases respectively, with 9 bases between them. The germline V gene has CDR1 KGHDR and CDR2 SFDVKD. Time point defined: longitudinal time-point 3. In its sample, this clonotype was seen many times. The chain employs TRBV24-1 and TRBJ2-2; perhaps TRBD1 as D (6 bases). The receptor was derived from a man aged 25 to 45 in good health. Sample: PBMCs. CDR3 loop: CATSDDRRTGELFF. CDR3 sequence (DNA): TGTGCCACCAGTGATGACAGGCGGACCGGGGAGCTGTTTTTT.